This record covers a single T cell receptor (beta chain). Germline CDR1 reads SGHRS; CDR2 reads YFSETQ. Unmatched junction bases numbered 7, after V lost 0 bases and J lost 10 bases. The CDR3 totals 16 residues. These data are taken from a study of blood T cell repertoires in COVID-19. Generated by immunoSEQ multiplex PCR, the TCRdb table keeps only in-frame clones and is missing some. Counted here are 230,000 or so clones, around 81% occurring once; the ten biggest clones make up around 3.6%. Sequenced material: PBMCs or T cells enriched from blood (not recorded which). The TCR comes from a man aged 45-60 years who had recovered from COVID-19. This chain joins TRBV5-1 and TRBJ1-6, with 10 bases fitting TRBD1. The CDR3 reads CASSLEGDRGGSPLHF. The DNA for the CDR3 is TGCGCCAGCAGCTTGGAGGGGGACAGGGGAGGATCACCCCTCCACTTT.